Included here is one T cell receptor beta chain sequence, with context. The authors' processing: Quantification of nucleated cells was approximated via reference gene primer amplification. This table comes from immunoSEQ multiplex PCR, and its TCRdb copy is limited to in-frame clones, with some not included. Clone size and V and J calls were adopted from that table, with D and trimming inferred from the DNA. Among 130,000 or so clones listed, 85% to 90% were seen once. Germline V gives CDR1 SGHDT, CDR2 YYEEEE. The CDR3 consists of 15 residues. Trimming stripped 1 base from V and 0 bases from J, with 10 bases between. This entry comes from a study of blood T cell repertoires in COVID-19.

The chain couples TRBV5-6 to TRBJ1-1; D uncertain. Sequencing was performed on peripheral blood. This TCR came from a human donor in a cohort sampled during active COVID-19. CDR3 in amino acids: CASSLRQTMNTEAFF. The CDR3 DNA reads TGTGCCAGCAGCTTGCGCCAGACTATGAACACTGAAGCTTTCTTT.